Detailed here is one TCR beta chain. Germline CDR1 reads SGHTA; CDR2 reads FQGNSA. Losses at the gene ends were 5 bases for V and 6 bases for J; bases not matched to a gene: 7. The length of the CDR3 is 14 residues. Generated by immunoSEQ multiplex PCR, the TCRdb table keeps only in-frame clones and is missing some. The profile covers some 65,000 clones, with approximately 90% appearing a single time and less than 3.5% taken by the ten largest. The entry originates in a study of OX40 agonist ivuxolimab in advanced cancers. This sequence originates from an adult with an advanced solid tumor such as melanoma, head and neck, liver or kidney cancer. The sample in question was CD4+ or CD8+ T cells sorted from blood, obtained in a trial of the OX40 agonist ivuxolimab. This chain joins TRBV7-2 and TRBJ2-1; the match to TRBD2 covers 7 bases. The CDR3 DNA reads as TGTGCCAGCAGCCTTGGCGGGAGCTCCAATGAGCAGTTCTTC. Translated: CASSLGGSSNEQFF.